This T cell receptor beta chain derives from a study of blood T cell repertoires in COVID-19. TCRdb keeps only in-frame clones here, not all; method: immunoSEQ multiplex PCR. This sample yields about 240,000 clones, of which about 80% are seen a single time; roughly 10% belongs to the top ten. Germline trimming cut 5 bases from V and 2 bases from J; bases unmatched to any gene: 13. The CDR3 is 17 residues long. CDR1 and CDR2 from the germline V gene are SEHNR and FQNEAQ (reference sequence). Sequenced sample: peripheral blood. The TCR originated in a woman of 80 years or more with acute or convalescent COVID-19. V and J are TRBV7-9 and TRBJ2-7, with TRBD1 identical over 9 bases. CDR3 DNA: TGTGCCAGCAGCAAAAGGACAGGGGAAGTTGAGGCCTACGAGCAGTACTTC. It specifies CASSKRTGEVEAYEQYF.